This T cell receptor beta chain is drawn from a study of CD8 T cells in Susac syndrome. At the level of the study: When blood was drawn, the patients with Susac syndrome were therapy-naive, on corticosteroids, or on intravenous immunoglobulin alone. Findings and caveats of the study: In total CD8+ repertoires, about 15 Susac-specific public clones were detected, and CD8+ TEMRA repertoires contained roughly five.

Concerning this clonotype: What it recognizes is unknown.

Sequencing of TCR beta was carried out in blood CD8+ and CD4+ T cells. Reverse transcription used 0.5 to 1 ug RNA and random hexamers. A multiplex approach, immunoSEQ multiplex PCR, amplified TCR beta CDR3 across 54 Vbeta and 13 Jbeta. Via MiXCR, TCRdb re-called the immunoSEQ multiplex PCR reads, giving one row per CDR3 protein. The sample includes some 97,000 distinct CDR3 sequences, about 95% of them seen just once. V gave up 1 base and J gave up 7 bases; unmatched junction bases: 4. The CDR3 loop spans 14 amino acids. Germline-derived CDR1 and CDR2 are SGHDT and YYEEEE. The chain employs TRBV5-6 and TRBJ2-1, with TRBD1 matching 8 bases. Sequences were obtained from CD8+ T cells from PBMCs. The sequence came from a human donor with Susac syndrome. The DNA for the CDR3 is TGTGCCAGCAGCTTGACCGACAGGGGTAATGAGCAGTTCTTC. Translated: CASSLTDRGNEQFF. The variable domain in full, with the rest retrieved from reference TRBV5-6 and TRBJ2-1, is DAGVTQSPTHLIKTRGQQVTLRCSPKSGHDTVSWYQQALGQGPQFIFQYYEEEERQRGNFPDRFSGHQFPNYSSELNVNALLLGDSALYLCASSLTDRGNEQFFGPGTRLTVL.